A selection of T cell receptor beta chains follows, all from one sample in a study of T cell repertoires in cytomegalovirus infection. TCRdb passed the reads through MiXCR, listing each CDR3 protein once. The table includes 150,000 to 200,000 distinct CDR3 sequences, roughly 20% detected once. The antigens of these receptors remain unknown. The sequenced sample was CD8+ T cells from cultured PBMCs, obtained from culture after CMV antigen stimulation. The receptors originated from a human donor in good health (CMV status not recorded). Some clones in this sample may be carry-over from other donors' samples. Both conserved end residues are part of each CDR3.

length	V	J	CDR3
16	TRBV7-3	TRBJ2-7	CASSLSRGGGSYEQYF
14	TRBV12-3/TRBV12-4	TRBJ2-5	CASLSGGAGKTQYF
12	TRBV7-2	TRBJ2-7	CASSLNQDEQYF
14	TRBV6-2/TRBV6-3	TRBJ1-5	CASSDGQNKQPQHF
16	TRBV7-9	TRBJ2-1	CASSSTGTGIHNEQFF
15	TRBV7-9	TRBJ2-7	CASSSVIYNDYEQYF
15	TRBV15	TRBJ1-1	CATSRDRGSWAEAFF
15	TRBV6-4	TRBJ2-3	CASSETGGSTDTQYF
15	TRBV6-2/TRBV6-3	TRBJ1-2	CASSPHSTGDDGYTF
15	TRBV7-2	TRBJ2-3	CASSLAPGAADTQYF
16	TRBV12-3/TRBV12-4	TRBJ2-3	CASRWTSGGRTDTQYF
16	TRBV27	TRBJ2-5	CASSLSSGGFQETQYF
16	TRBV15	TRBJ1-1	CATSKGTTGFSKEAFF
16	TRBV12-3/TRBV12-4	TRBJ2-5	CASSSLGGPVQETQYF
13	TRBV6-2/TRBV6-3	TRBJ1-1	CASPDRDDTEAFF
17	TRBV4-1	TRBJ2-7	CASSPTTGNLNSYEQYF
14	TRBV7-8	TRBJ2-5	CASSLGLVQETQYF
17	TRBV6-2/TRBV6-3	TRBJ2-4	CASSGRQGLIAKNIQYF
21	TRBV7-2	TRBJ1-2	CASSQQWRAGTAGEPNYGYTF
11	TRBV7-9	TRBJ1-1	CASSFDTEAFF
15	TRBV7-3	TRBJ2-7	CASSEGGDKPKEQYF
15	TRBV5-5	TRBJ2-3	CASRAPGASTDTQYF
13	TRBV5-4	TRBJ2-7	CASSLWTAYEQYF
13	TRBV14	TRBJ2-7	CASSPYSSYEQYF